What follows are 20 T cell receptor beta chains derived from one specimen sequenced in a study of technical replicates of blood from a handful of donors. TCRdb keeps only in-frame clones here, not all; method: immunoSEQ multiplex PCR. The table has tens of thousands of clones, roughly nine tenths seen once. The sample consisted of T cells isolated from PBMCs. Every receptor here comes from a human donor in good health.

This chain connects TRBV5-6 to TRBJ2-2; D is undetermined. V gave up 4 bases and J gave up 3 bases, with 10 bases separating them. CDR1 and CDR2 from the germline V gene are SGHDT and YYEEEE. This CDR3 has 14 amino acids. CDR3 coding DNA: TGTGCCAGCAGCGGGCCCTCTTACACCGGGGAGCTGTTTTTT. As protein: CASSGPSYTGELFF.

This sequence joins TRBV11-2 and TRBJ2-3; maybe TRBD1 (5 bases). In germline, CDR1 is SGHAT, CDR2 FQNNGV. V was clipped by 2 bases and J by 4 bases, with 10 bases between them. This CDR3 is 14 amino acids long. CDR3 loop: CASSLLRVADTQYF. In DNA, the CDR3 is TGTGCCAGCAGCTTACTCAGGGTCGCAGATACGCAGTATTTT. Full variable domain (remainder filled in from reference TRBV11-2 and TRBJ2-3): EAGVAQSPRYKIIEKRQSVAFWCNPISGHATLYWYQQILGQGPKLLIQFQNNGVVDDSQLPKDRFSAERLKGVDSTLKIQPAKLEDSAVYLCASSLLRVADTQYFGPGTRLTVL.

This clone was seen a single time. CDR3 protein: CASSHGTASLTHAYEQYF. Written as DNA, the CDR3 is TGCGCCAGCAGCCATGGGACAGCGTCACTTACACACGCCTACGAGCAGTACTTC. The chain carries TRBV5-1 and TRBJ2-7; TRBD1 matches at 7 bases. The CDR3 spans 18 residues. V lost 4 bases, J lost 2 bases, and 18 bases stayed unmatched. The V gene's germline CDR1 is SGHRS and CDR2 YFSETQ.

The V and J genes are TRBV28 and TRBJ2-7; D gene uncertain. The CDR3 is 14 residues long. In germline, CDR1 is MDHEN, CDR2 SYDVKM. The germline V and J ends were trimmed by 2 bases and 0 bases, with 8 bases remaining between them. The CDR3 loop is CASSLAVSSYEQYF. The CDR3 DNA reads TGTGCCAGCAGTTTAGCGGTGAGCTCCTACGAGCAGTACTTC. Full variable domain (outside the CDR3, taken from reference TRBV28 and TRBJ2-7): DVKVTQSSRYLVKRTGEKVFLECVQDMDHENMFWYRQDPGLGLRLIYFSYDVKMKEKGDIPEGYSVSREKKERFSLILESASTNQTSMYLCASSLAVSSYEQYFGPGTRLTVT.

The CDR3 nucleotides read TGTGCCAGTAGTCCGGGACAGGATCCACCTAATGAAAAACTGTTTTTT. Translating gives CASSPGQDPPNEKLFF. V and J are TRBV19 and TRBJ1-4; 8 bases line up with TRBD1. The CDR3 is 16 residues long. CDR1 and CDR2 (germline): LNHDA, SQIVND (reference sequence). V gave up 5 bases and J gave up 3 bases; unmatched junction bases: 8.

CDR3 DNA sequence: TGTGCCATCAGTGATATGGGCGGGAGGGGTTACAATGAGCAGTTCTTC. This gives the protein CAISDMGGRGYNEQFF. The V call is TRBV10-3, the J call TRBJ2-1; 9 positions agree with TRBD2. V gave up 3 bases and J gave up 4 bases; unmatched junction bases: 7. From germline, CDR1 is ENHRY and CDR2 SYGVKD. The CDR3 extends over 16 amino acids.

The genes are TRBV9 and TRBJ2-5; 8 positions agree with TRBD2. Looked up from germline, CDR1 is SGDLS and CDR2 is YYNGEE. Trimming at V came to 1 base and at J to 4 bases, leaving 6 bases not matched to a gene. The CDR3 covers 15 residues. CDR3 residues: CASSVSQLAGETQYF. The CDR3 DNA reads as TGTGCCAGCAGCGTAAGTCAGCTAGCGGGAGAGACCCAGTACTTC.

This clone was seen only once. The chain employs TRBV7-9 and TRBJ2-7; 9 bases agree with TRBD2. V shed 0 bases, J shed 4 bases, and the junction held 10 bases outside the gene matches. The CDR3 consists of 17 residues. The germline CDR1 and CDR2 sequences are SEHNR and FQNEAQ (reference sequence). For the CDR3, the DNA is TGTGCCAGCAGCTTAGCTAATTTAGCGGGAGTCGTGTACGAGCAGTACTTC. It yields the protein CASSLANLAGVVYEQYF.

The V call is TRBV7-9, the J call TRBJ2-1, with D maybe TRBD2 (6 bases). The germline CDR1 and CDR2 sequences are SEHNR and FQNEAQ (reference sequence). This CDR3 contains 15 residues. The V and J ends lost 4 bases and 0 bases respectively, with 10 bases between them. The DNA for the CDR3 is TGTGCCAGCAGCTATCTAGCGAGCTCCTACAATGAGCAGTTCTTC. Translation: CASSYLASSYNEQFF.

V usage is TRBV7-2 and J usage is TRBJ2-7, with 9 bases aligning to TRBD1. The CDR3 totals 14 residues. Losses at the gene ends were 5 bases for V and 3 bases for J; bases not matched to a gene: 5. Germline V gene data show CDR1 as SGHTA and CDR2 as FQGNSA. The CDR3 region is CASSPGQGLYEQYF. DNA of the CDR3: TGTGCCAGCAGCCCGGGACAGGGTCTCTACGAGCAGTACTTC.

The CDR3 nucleotides are TGTGCCAGCAGCCTGGTCGGCACTGAAGCTTTCTTT. As protein: CASSLVGTEAFF. The chain combines TRBV11-3 with TRBJ1-1; D unclear. This CDR3 spans 12 amino acids. The V end was cut by 5 bases, the J end by 4 bases, with 8 bases between. Germline assignment: CDR1 SGHNT and CDR2 YENEEA.

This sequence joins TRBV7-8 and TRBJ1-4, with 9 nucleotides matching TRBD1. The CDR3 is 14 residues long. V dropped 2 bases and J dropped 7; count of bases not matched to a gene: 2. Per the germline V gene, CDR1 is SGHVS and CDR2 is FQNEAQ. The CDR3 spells CASSLQDRGEKLFF. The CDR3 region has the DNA TGTGCCAGCAGCTTACAGGACAGGGGTGAAAAACTGTTTTTT.

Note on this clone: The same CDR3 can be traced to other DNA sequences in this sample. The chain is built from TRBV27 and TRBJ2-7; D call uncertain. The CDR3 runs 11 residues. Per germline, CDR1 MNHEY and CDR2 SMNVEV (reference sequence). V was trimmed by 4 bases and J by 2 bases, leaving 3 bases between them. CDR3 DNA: TGTGCCAGCAGTTCAACCTACGAGCAGTACTTC. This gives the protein CASSSTYEQYF.

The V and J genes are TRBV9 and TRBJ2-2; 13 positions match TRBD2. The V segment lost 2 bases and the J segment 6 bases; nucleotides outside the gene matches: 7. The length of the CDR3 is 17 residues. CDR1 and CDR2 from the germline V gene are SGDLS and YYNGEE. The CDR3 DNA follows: TGTGCCAGCAGCGTTAGGGGACTAGCGGGACAAGCCGGGGAGCTGTTTTTT. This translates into CASSVRGLAGQAGELFF.

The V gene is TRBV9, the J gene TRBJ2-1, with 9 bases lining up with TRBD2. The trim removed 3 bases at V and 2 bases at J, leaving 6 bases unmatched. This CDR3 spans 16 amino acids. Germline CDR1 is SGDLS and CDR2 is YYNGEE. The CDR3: CASSGHSGGAYNEQFF. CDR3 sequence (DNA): TGTGCCAGCAGCGGGCATAGCGGGGGCGCCTACAATGAGCAGTTCTTC. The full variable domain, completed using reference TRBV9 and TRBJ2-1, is DSGVTQTPKHLITATGQRVTLRCSPRSGDLSVYWYQQSLDQGLQFLIQYYNGEERAKGNILERFSAQQFPDLHSELNLSSLELGDSALYFCASSGHSGGAYNEQFFGPGTRLTVL.

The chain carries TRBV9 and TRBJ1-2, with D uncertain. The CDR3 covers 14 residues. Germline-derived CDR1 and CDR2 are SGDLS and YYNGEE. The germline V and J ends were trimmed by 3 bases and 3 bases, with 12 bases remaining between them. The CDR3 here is CASSARVGDYGYTF. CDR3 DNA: TGTGCCAGCAGCGCGAGGGTGGGCGACTATGGCTACACCTTC. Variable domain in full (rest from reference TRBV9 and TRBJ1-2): DSGVTQTPKHLITATGQRVTLRCSPRSGDLSVYWYQQSLDQGLQFLIQYYNGEERAKGNILERFSAQQFPDLHSELNLSSLELGDSALYFCASSARVGDYGYTFGSGTRLTVV.

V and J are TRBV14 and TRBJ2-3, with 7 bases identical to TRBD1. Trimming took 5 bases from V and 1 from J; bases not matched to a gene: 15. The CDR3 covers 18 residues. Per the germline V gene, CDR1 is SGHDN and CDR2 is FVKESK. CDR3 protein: CASSTYPTGITRTDTQYF. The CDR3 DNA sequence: TGTGCCAGCAGCACCTACCCGACAGGGATTACCCGCACAGATACGCAGTATTTT. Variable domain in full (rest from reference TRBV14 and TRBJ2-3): EAGVTQFPSHSVIEKGQTVTLRCDPISGHDNLYWYRRVMGKEIKFLLHFVKESKQDESGMPNNRFLAERTGGTYSTLKVQPAELEDSGVYFCASSTYPTGITRTDTQYFGPGTRLTVL.

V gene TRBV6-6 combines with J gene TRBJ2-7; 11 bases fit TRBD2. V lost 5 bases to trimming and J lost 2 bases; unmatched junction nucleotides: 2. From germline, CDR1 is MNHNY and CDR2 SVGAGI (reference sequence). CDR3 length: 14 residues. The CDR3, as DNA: TGTGCCAGCAGTAGGGGACTAGCGGCCTACGAGCAGTACTTC. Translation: CASSRGLAAYEQYF.

The CDR3 coding sequence is TGTGCCAGCAGCTTGAATCTTTGGGCAGGGGGGTTCTACGAGCAGTACTTC. Translating gives CASSLNLWAGGFYEQYF. The chain has TRBV5-4 and TRBJ2-7, with D maybe TRBD1 (7 bases). Germline V gene data show CDR1 as SGHNT and CDR2 as YYREEE (reference sequence). With 1 base removed from V and 3 bases from J, the gap between germline ends came to 20 bases. There are 17 residues in the CDR3.

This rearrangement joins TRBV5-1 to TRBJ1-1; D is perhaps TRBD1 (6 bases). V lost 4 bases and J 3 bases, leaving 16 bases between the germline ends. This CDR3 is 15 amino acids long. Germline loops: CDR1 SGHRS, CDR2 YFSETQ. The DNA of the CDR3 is TGCGCCAGCAGCATCCAGCCGGGACAAGACACTGAAGCTTTCTTT. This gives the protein CASSIQPGQDTEAFF.